This T cell receptor beta chain stems from a study of glioma-infiltrating T cells. Study-wide results and limits: CDR3 overlap between tissue and blood was very small. Gliomas, especially low-grade, showed above-expected tissue-blood divergence; non-neoplastic patients showed below.

V was cut by 6 bases and J by 8 bases, with 20 bases left in between. The CDR3 loop spans 16 amino acids. Germline values: CDR1 MNHNS, CDR2 SASEGT. The sample holds many counts of this clonotype. Its cognate antigen is unknown. TCR alpha and beta CDR3 regions were amplified from RNA using iRepertoire nested multiplex PCR. Input was about 100-450 ng of tissue mRNA or PBMC total RNA. TCRdb re-called the multiplex PCR reads through MiXCR, storing one row per CDR3 protein. The repertoire holds around 170,000 distinct CDR3 sequences, with around 45% as singletons. V gene TRBV6-1 combines with J gene TRBJ1-6; TRBD1 might be the D (5 bases). The TCR comes from a human donor with low-grade glioma or glioblastoma, undergoing nonglioma brain surgery, or in good health (not recorded which). The sample consisted of glioma tissue, nonneoplastic brain tissue, or PBMCs (not recorded which). The CDR3 sequence: CASRGVGVFFDSPLHF. In DNA, the CDR3 is TGTGCCAGCAGGGGAGTGGGGGTATTCTTCGATTCACCCCTCCACTTT.